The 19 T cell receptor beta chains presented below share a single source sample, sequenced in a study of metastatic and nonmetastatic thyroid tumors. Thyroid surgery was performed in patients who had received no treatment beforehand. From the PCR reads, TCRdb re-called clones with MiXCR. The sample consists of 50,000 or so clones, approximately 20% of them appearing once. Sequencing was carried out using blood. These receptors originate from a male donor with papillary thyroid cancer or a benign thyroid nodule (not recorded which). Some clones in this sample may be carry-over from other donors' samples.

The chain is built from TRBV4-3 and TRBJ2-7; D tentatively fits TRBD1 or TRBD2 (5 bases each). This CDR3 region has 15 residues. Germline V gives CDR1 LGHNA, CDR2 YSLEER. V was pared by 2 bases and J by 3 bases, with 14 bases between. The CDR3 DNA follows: TGCGCCAGCAGCCAACAGGGACCCCGCGTCTACGAGCAGTACTTC. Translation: CASSQQGPRVYEQYF.

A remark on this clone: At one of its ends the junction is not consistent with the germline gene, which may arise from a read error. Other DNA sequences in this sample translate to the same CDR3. The CDR3 is CASSFGRDNGYTF. The CDR3 DNA follows: TGTGCCAGCAGTTTCGGTAGGGACAATGGCTACACATTC. The V and J genes are TRBV28 and TRBJ1-2; a weak D match, TRBD1 (6 bases). CDR3 size: 13 residues. The germline V gene encodes CDR1 MDHEN and CDR2 SYDVKM.

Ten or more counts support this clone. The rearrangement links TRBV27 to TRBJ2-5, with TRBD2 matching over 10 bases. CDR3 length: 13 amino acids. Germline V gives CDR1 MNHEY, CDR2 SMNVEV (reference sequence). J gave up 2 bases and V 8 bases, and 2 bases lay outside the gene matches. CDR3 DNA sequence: TGTGCCAGCTCGGGACTAGCGCAAGAGACCCAGTACTTC. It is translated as CASSGLAQETQYF.

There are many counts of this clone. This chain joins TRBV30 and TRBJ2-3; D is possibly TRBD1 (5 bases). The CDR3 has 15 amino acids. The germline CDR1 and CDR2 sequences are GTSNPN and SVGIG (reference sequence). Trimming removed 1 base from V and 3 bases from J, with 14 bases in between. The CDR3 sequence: CAWSANRILTDTQYF. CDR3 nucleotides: TGTGCCTGGAGTGCGAACAGGATCCTTACAGATACGCAGTATTTT.

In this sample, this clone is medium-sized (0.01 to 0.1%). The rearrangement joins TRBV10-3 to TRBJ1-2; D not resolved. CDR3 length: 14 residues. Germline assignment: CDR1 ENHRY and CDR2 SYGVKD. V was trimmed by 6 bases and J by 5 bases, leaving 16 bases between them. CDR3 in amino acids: CAISPGSARYGYTF. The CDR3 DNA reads TGTGCCATCAGCCCGGGCTCCGCGAGATATGGCTACACCTTC.

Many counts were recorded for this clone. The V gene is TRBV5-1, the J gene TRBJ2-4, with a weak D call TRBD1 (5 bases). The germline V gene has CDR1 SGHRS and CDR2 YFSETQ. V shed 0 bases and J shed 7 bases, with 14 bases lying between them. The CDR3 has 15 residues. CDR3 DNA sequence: TGCGCCAGCAGCTTGGCCGCCGGGCCAGGGAACATTCAGTACTTC. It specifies CASSLAAGPGNIQYF. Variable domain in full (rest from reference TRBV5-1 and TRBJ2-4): KAGVTQTPRYLIKTRGQQVTLSCSPISGHRSVSWYQQTPGQGLQFLFEYFSETQRNKGNFPGRFSGRQFSNSRSEMNVSTLELGDSALYLCASSLAAGPGNIQYFGAGTRLSVL.

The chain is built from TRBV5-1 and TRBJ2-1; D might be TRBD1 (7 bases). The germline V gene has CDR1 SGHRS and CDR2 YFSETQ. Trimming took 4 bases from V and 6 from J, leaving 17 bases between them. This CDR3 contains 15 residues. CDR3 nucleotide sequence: TGCGCCAGCAGCGGAGGGGGCAAGGCTTGCAATGAGCAGTTCTTC. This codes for CASSGGGKACNEQFF.

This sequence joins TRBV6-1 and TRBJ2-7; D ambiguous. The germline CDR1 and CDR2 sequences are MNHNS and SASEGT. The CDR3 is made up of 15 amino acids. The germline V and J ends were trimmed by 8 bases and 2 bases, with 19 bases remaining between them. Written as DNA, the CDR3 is TGTGCCAGCCTTGGGTCACCCGCTCAGGCCTACGAGCAGTACTTC. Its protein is CASLGSPAQAYEQYF.

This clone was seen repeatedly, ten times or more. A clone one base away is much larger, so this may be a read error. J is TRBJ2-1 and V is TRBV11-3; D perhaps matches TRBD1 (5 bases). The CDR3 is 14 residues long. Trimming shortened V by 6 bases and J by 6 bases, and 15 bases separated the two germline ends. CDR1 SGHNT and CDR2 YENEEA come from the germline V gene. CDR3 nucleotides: TGTGCCAGCAGTCATCTGGACATGCCCAATGAGCAGTTCTTC. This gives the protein CASSHLDMPNEQFF.

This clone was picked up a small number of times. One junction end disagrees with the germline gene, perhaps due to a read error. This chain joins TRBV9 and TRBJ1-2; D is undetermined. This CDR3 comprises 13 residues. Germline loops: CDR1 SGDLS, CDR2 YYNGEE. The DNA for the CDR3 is TGTGCCGGCAGCGTTCTCGGAAGCTATGGCTACACCTTC. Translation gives CAGSVLGSYGYTF.

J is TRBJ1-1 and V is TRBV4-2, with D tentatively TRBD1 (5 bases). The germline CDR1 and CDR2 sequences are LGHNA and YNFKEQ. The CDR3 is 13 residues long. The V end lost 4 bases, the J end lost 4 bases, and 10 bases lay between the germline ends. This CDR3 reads CASSLWGGTEAFF. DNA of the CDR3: TGTGCCAGCAGCCTATGGGGGGGCACTGAAGCTTTCTTT.

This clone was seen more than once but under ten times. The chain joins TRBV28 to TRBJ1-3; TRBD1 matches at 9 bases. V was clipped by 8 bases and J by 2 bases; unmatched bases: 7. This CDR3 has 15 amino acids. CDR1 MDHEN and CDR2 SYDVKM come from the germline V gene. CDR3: CASWVGTGTGNTIYF. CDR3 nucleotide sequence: TGTGCCAGCTGGGTAGGGACAGGGACTGGAAACACCATATATTTT.

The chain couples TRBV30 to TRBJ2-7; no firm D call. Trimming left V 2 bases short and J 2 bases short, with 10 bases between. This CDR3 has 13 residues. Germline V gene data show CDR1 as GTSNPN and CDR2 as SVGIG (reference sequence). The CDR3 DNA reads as TGTGCCTGGAGTCCACATAAACCCTACGAGCAGTACTTC. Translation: CAWSPHKPYEQYF. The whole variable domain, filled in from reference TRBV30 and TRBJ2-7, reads SQTIHQWPATLVQPVGSPLSLECTVEGTSNPNLYWYRQAAGRGLQLLFYSVGIGQISSEVPQNLSASRPQDRQFILSSKKLLLSDSGFYLCAWSPHKPYEQYFGPGTRLTVT.

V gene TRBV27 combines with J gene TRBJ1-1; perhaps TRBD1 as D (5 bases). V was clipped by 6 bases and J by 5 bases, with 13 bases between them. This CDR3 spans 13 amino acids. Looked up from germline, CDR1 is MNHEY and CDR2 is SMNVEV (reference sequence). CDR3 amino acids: CASRTSGNTEAFF. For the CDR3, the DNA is TGTGCCAGCAGAACCTCAGGGAATACTGAAGCTTTCTTT.

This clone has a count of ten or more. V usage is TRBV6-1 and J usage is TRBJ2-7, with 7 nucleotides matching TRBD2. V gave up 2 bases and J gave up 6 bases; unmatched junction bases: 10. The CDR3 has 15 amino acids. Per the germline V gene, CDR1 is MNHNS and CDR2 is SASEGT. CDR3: CASSEIPGGAFEQYF. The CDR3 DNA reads TGTGCCAGCAGTGAAATACCGGGGGGAGCCTTCGAGCAGTACTTC.

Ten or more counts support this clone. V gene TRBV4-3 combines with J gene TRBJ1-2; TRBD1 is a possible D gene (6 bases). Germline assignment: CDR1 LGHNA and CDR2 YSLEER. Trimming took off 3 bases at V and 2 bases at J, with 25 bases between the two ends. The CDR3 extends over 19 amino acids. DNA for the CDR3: TGCGCCAGCAGCCATATCTTGCCGGGACACACAGATCCAAACTATGGCTACACCTTC. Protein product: CASSHILPGHTDPNYGYTF.

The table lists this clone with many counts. In nucleotides, the CDR3 is TGTGCCAGCAGCCACGGGACAGTCTCCCTCTACGAGCAGTACTTC. Translating gives CASSHGTVSLYEQYF. The chain carries TRBV28 and TRBJ2-7; the match to TRBD1 covers 7 bases. The CDR3 has 15 residues. CDR1 is MDHEN and CDR2 is SYDVKM in the germline V gene. V lost 6 bases, J lost 3 bases, and 11 bases stayed unmatched.

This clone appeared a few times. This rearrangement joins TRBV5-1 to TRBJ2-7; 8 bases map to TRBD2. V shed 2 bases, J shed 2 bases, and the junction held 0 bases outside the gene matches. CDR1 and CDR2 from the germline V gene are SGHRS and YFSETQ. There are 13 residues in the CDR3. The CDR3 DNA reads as TGCGCCAGCAGCTTCGGGGGGGCCTACGAGCAGTACTTC. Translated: CASSFGGAYEQYF.

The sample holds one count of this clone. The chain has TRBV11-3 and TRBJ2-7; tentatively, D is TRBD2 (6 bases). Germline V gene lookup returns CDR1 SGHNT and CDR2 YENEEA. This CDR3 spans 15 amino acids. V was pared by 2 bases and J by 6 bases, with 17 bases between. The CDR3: CASSLFRGGASEQYF. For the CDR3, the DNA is TGTGCCAGCAGCTTATTCCGAGGCGGGGCCTCCGAGCAGTACTTC.